The TCR beta chain under discussion was sequenced for a study of CD4+ T cells in melanoma (dated by TCRdb to 2022 to 2024). Notes on the research overall: Neoantigen-specific CD4+ T cells in human melanoma were investigated in the study. Study-wide findings and limitations: Neoantigen-specific CD4+ T cells were reported to be correlated with the function of CD8+ T cells, macrophages and B cells. According to the report, neoantigen-specific CD4+ T cells in melanoma displayed diverse differentiation states.

Within its sample, this clone is medium-sized (0.01 to 0.1%). Its antigen target is currently unknown. Per-nucleotide qualities are absent, and no much larger clonotype sits a single base away. Counted from cysteine to phenylalanine, this CDR3 has 15 amino acids. Only the CDR3 DNA stays, 45 bases, in frame from base 1. As encoded in the germline V gene (reference sequence), CDR1 is SGHNT while CDR2 is YYREEE. Unmatched junction bases come to 9, with V trimmed by 1 base and J by 6 bases. Patients with melanoma were used as donors. The protocol used for the library was the immunoSEQ multiplex PCR assay. This immuneACCESS table, as held by TCRdb, lists in-frame sequences with V and J called but not all clones. Of the missing ones, under half trace to an unresolved V gene in checked studies; the others have no known cause. This sample is represented by about 13,000 clones; 65% to 80% of them were singletons. 16% of the sample is taken by the ten largest.

What was sequenced was cells from a culture (not recorded whether cultured in vitro). This TCR was sampled from a human donor with melanoma. The chain employs TRBV5-4 and TRBJ1-2, with 7 bases aligning to TRBD1. The bases read TGTGCCAGCAGCTTGACGGGGAAGGGGGCAGATGGCTACACCTTC. The translation is CASSLTGKGADGYTF.